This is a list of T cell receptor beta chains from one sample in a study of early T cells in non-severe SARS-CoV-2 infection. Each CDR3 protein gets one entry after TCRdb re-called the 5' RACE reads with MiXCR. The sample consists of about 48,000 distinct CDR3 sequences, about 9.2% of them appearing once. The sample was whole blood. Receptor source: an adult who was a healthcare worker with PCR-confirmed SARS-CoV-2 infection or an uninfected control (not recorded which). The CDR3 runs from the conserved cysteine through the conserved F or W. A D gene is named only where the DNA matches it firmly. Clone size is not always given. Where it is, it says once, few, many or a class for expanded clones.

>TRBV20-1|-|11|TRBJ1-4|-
TGCAGTGCTAGAGAGGAGAGAAAACTGTTTTTT
CSAREERKLFF
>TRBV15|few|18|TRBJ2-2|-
TGTGCCACCAGCTTCCGGCCCTGGGAGTATGTGGACACCGGGGAGCTGTTTTTT
CATSFRPWEYVDTGELFF
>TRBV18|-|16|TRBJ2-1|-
TGTGCCAGCTCACCACGCGAGGGGAGCTCCTACAATGAGCAGTTCTTC
CASSPREGSSYNEQFF
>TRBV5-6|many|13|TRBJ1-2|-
TGTGCCAGCAGTTTGACAGAAGTTTATGGCTACACCTTC
CASSLTEVYGYTF
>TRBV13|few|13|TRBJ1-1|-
TGTGCCAGCAGCTGGGGACCGAACACTGAAGCTTTCTTT
CASSWGPNTEAFF
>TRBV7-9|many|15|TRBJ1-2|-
TGTGCCAGCAGCTTAGGCCGGACAGAGGACTATGGCTACACCTTC
CASSLGRTEDYGYTF
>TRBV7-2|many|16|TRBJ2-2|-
TGTGCCAGCAGCTTTCTCCAGGGATGGAACACCGGGGAGCTGTTTTTT
CASSFLQGWNTGELFF
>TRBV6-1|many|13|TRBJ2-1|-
TGTGCCAGCTGCCGTGGGGGAATCTATGAGCAGTTCTTC
CASCRGGIYEQFF
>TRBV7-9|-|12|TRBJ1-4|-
TGTGCCAGCAAAAGGGGTAATGAAAAACTGTTTTTT
CASKRGNEKLFF
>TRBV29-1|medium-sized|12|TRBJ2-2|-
TGCAGTTACAGTGCGAACACCGGGGAGCTGTTTTTT
CSYSANTGELFF
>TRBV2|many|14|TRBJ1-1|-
TGTGCCAGCAGTGAAGCGCCTAGTAACACTGAAGCTTTCTTT
CASSEAPSNTEAFF
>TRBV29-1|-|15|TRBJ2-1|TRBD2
TGCAGCGTTGAAACCACTAGCGGCGCCTACAATGAGCAGTTCTTC
CSVETTSGAYNEQFF
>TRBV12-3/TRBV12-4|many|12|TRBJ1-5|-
TGTGCCAGCAGCCTCAATCCAGGGCCCCAGCATTTT
CASSLNPGPQHF
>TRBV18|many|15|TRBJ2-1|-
TGTGCCAGCTCATCGGACCGGAGCTCCTACAATGAGCAGTTCTTC
CASSSDRSSYNEQFF
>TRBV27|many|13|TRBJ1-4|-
TGTGCCAGCAGTTTAACCGGGGTAGAAAAACTGTTTTTT
CASSLTGVEKLFF
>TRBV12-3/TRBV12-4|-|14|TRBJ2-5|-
TGTGCCAGCAGTTTCTCTGGAGGACAAGAGACCCAGTACTTC
CASSFSGGQETQYF
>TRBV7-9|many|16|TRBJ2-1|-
TGTGCCAGCAGCCCCATGGTCCGGGGGCAAGACAATGAGCAGTTCTTC
CASSPMVRGQDNEQFF
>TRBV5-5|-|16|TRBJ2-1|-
TGTGCCAGCAGCTTGGGTGGGGGATTATTTTACAATGAGCAGTTCTTC
CASSLGGGLFYNEQFF
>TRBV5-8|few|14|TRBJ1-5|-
TGTGCCAGCATCGGCGCCAATAGCAATCAGCCCCAGCATTTT
CASIGANSNQPQHF
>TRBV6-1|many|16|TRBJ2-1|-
TGTGCCAGCCCTATGACGGATTTGAGCTCCTACAATGAGCAGTTCTTC
CASPMTDLSSYNEQFF
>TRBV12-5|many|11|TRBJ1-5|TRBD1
TGTGCTAGAGGGGGCGTTCAGCCCCAGCATTTT
CARGGVQPQHF
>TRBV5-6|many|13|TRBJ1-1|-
TGTGCCAGTAACTACAGGGACAACACTGAAGCTTTCTTT
CASNYRDNTEAFF
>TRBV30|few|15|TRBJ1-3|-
TGTGCCTGGGGGGGCAATCCGTCCTCTGGAAACACCATATATTTT
CAWGGNPSSGNTIYF
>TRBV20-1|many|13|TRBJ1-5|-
TGCAGTGCTAGTGGCGGGGGAGGTCAGCCCCAGCATTTT
CSASGGGGQPQHF
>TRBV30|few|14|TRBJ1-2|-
TGTGCCTGGAGTTTCGGACAGTCGAACTATGGCTACACCTTC
CAWSFGQSNYGYTF
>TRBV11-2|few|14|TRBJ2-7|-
TGTGCCAGCAGCTTAAGCCAGGGTACCTACGAGCAGTACTTC
CASSLSQGTYEQYF
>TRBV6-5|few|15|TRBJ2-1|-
TGTGCCAGCGGGGCTAGCCAAAATATGTACAATGAGCAGTTCTTC
CASGASQNMYNEQFF
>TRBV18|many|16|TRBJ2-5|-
TGTGCCAGCTCACCCCCCGGCCGGGGTCGCCAAGAGACCCAGTACTTC
CASSPPGRGRQETQYF
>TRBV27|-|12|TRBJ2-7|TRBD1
TGTGCCAGCAGGGACAGGATCTACGAGCAGTACTTC
CASRDRIYEQYF
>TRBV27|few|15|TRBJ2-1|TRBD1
TGTGCCAGCAGTGCGAGGGACAGGGCTCCGGATGAGCAGTTCTTC
CASSARDRAPDEQFF
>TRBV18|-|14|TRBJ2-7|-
TGTGCCAGCTCACCTTCCGGGAGCTCCTACGAGCAGTACTTC
CASSPSGSSYEQYF
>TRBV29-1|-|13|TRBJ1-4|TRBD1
TGCAGCGTGAAGACAGGGTCTAATGAAAAACTGTTTTTT
CSVKTGSNEKLFF
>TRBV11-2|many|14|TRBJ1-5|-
TGTGCCAGCAGCTTTTTAGTGTACAATCAGCCCCAGCATTTT
CASSFLVYNQPQHF
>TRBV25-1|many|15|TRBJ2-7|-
TGTGCCAGCAGTGAATTTATGGGAGACGTGAGCGAGCAGTACTTC
CASSEFMGDVSEQYF
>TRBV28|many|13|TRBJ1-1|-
TGTGCCAGCCGTAGCGAGATGAACACTGAAGCTTTCTTT
CASRSEMNTEAFF
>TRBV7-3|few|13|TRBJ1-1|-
TGTGCCAGCAGCCTAACAGGGACTGATGAAGCTTTCTTT
CASSLTGTDEAFF
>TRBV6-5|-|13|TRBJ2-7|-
TGTGCCAGCCACATAGGCGGGTCCTACGAGCAGTACTTC
CASHIGGSYEQYF
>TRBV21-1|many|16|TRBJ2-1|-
TGTGCCGGTGACTGGTTGACTGGACGTGATGACAATGAGCAGTTCTTC
CAGDWLTGRDDNEQFF
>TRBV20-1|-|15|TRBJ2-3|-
TGCAGTGCTACGTCTGGCGGGACCACCACAGATACGCAGTATTTT
CSATSGGTTTDTQYF
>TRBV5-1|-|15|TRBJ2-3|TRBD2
TGCGCCAGCCAGCGGGAGGGCCTCGTCACAGATACGCAGTATTTT
CASQREGLVTDTQYF
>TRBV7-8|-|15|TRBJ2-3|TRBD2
TGTGCCAGCAGCTTTACCGGGACTAGTACCGATACGCAGTATTTT
CASSFTGTSTDTQYF
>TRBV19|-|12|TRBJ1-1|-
TGTGCCAGTACTTCGAGGGGACGGGAAGCTTTCTTT
CASTSRGREAFF
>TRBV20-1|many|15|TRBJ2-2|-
TGCAGTGCTAGTTCCTCCTCTTTGAACACCGGGGAGCTGTTTTTT
CSASSSSLNTGELFF